Here is one TCR beta chain with its context. The record originates from a study of blood T cell repertoires in COVID-19. About the research overall: COVID-19 samples from acute and convalescent phases originated in the United States, Italy and Spain. PBMCs, B-cell-depleted T cells, or T cells were the source of the cDNA or gDNA that made up the material.

As processed by the authors: It was from reference gene primer amplification that nucleated cell counts were estimated. Assay used: immunoSEQ multiplex PCR; TCRdb lists only in-frame clones, some missing. For V, J and clone size, that table is used; D and trimming come from the DNA. Of roughly 60,000 clones detected, 84% appear once; the ten largest clones hold about 6%. The specimen was peripheral blood. The receptor comes from a woman aged 55 to 70 with acute or convalescent COVID-19.

The CDR3 here is CASSQDSSNQPQHF. The CDR3 DNA sequence: TGCGCCAGCAGCCAGGACAGTAGCAATCAGCCCCAGCATTTT. The chain employs TRBV5-1 and TRBJ1-5; D may be TRBD1 (6 bases). CDR1 and CDR2 (germline): SGHRS, YFSETQ. CDR3 length: 14 residues. V was pared by 4 bases and J by 0 bases, with 8 bases between.